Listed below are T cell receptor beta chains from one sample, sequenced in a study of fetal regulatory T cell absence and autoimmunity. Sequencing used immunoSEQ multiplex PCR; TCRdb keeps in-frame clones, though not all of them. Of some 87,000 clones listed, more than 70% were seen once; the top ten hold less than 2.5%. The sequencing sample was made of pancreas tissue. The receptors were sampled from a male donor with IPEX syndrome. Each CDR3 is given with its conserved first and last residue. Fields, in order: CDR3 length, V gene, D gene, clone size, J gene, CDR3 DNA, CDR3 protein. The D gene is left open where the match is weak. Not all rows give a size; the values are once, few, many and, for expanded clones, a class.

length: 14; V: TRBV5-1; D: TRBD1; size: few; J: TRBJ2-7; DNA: TGCGCCAGCAGCCCCACGACAGGGGGGTACGAGCAGTACTTC; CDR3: CASSPTTGGYEQYF
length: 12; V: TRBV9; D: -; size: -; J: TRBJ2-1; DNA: TGTGCCAGCAGCGGGCCCTCGAATGAGCAGTTCTTC; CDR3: CASSGPSNEQFF
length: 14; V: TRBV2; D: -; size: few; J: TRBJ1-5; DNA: TGTGCCAGCAGTGACACAATCCCGGGACAGCCCCAGCATTTT; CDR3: CASSDTIPGQPQHF
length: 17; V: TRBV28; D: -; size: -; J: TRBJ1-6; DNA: TGTGCCAGCAGTCCGTCCCCTTGCAGCTCCTATAATTCACCCCTCCACTTT; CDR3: CASSPSPCSSYNSPLHF
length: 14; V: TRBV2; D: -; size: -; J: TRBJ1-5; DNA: TGTGCCAGCAGTGAACTGAGGGTCGATCAGCCCCAGCATTTT; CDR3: CASSELRVDQPQHF
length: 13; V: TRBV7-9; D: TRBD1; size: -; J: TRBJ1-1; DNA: TGTGCCAGCAGCGGACAGGAGAACACTGAAGCTTTCTTT; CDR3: CASSGQENTEAFF
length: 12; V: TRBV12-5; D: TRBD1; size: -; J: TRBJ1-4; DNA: TGTGCTAGTGGTTTGGGGGACAGGAAACTGTTTTTT; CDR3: CASGLGDRKLFF
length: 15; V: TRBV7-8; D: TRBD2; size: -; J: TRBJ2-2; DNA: TGTGCCAGCAGCTTAGGACTAGCGGGGGGCGGGGAGCTGTTTTTT; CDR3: CASSLGLAGGGELFF
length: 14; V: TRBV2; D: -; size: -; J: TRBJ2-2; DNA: TGTGCCAGCAGTGAAGCGGGCTACACCGGGGAGCTGTTTTTT; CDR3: CASSEAGYTGELFF
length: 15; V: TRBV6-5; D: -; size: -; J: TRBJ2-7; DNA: TGTGCCAGCAGTGCCTCCCGGGATCTCCCCTACGAGCAGTACTTC; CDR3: CASSASRDLPYEQYF
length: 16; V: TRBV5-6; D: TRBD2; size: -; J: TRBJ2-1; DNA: TGTGCCAGCAGCTTGGGAAGCGGGAGTTCCTACAATGAGCAGTTCTTC; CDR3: CASSLGSGSSYNEQFF
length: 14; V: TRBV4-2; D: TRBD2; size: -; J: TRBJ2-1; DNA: TGTGCCAGCAGCGTTAGCGGGAGGGGCAATGAGCAGTTCTTC; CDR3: CASSVSGRGNEQFF
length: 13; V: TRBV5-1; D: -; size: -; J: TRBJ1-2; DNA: TGCGCCAGCAGCTTGAACGGCCCCTATGGCTACACCTTC; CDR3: CASSLNGPYGYTF
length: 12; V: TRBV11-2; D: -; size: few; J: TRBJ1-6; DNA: TGTGCCAGCAGCTTAGGCCTTTACCCCCTCCACTTT; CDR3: CASSLGLYPLHF
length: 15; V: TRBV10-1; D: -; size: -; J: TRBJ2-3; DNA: TGCGCCAGCAGTGAGCGGGGGGCGCACACAGATACGCAGTATTTT; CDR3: CASSERGAHTDTQYF
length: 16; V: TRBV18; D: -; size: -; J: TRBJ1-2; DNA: TGTGCCAGCTCACTGGACCAGGAGGTTGGCTGGGATGGCTACACCTTC; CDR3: CASSLDQEVGWDGYTF
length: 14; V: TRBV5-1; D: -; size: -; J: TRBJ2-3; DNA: TGCGCCAGCAGCTTGGAGGATACCACAGATACGCAGTATTTT; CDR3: CASSLEDTTDTQYF
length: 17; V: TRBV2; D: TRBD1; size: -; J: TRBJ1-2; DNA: TGTGCCAGCAGTGAAGCGCCTCAGAGGGAGGGGGCCTATGGCTACACCTTC; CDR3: CASSEAPQREGAYGYTF
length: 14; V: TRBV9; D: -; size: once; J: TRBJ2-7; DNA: TGTGCCAGCAGCGATACTAGCAGACCCTACGAGCAGTACTTC; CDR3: CASSDTSRPYEQYF
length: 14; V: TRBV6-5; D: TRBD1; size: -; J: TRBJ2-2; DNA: TGTGCCAGCAGTTCAGGGGGCTTGACCGGGGAGCTGTTTTTT; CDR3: CASSSGGLTGELFF
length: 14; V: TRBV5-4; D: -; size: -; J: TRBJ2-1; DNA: TGTGCCAGCAGCTTGGACTACTCCTACAATGAGCAGTTCTTC; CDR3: CASSLDYSYNEQFF
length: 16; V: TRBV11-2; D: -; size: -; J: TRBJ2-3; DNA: TGTGCCAGCAGCCGACCCGAATCTAGCGGCACAGATACGCAGTATTTT; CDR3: CASSRPESSGTDTQYF
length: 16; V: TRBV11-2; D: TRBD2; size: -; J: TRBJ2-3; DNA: TGTGCCAGCAGCTCGCCGGGACTAGCGGTCACAGATACGCAGTATTTT; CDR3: CASSSPGLAVTDTQYF
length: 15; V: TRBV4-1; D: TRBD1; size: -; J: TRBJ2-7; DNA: TGCGCCAGCAGCCCGGGGACAGGGAGGACCTACGAGCAGTACTTC; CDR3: CASSPGTGRTYEQYF
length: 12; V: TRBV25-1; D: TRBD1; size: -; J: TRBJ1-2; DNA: TGTGCCACCATCCGGGACAGGTATGGCTACACCTTC; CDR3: CATIRDRYGYTF
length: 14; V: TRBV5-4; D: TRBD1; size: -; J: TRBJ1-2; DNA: TGTGCCAGCTGGGCGACAGGGGTGGACTATGGCTACACCTTC; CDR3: CASWATGVDYGYTF
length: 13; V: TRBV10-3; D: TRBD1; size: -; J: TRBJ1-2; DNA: TGTGCCATCAGTGAGTCAGGGGGCCATCGCTACACCTTC; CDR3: CAISESGGHRYTF
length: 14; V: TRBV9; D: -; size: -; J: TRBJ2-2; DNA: TGTGCCAGCAGCGTAGCGGTCAACACCGGGGAGCTGTTTTTT; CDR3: CASSVAVNTGELFF
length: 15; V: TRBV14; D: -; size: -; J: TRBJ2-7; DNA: TGTGCCAGCAGCCACCCGTACAGGGTATCGGGGGAGCAGTACTTC; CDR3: CASSHPYRVSGEQYF
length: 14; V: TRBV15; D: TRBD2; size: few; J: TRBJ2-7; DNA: TGTGCCACCAGCAGAGTGCTAGCGGGAGGCGAGCAGTACTTC; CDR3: CATSRVLAGGEQYF
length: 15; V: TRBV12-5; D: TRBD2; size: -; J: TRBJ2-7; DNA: TGTGCTAGTGGTTTGGTACCGGGACTAGCGTACGAGCAGTACTTC; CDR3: CASGLVPGLAYEQYF
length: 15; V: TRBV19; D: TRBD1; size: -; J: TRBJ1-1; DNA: TGTGCCAGTAGTATAGAGGGAGACAGGGTTACTGAAGCTTTCTTT; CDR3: CASSIEGDRVTEAFF
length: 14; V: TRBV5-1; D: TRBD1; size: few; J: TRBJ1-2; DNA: TGCGCCAGCAGCCGGGACAGGGGAGACTATGGCTACACCTTC; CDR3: CASSRDRGDYGYTF
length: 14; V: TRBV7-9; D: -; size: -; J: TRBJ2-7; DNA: TGTGCCAGCAGCCGTCCGGGACTTTCTTACGAGCAGTACTTC; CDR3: CASSRPGLSYEQYF
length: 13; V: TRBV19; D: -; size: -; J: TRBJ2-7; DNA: TGTGCCAGTAGTGAGAGGAACAGGGAGAAGCAGTACTTC; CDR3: CASSERNREKQYF
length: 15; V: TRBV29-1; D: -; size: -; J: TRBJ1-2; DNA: TGCAGCGTTGAATTGTCGGCAGGGGTGGGCTATGGCTACACCTTC; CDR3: CSVELSAGVGYGYTF
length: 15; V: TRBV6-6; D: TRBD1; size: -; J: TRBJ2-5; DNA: TGTGCCAGCAGTTACCCCGGACAGGGAATAGAGACCCAGTACTTC; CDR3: CASSYPGQGIETQYF
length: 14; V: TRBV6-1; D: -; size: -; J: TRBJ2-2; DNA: TGTGCCAGCAGTGAATGGGGCGTCCCCGGGGAGCTGTTTTTT; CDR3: CASSEWGVPGELFF
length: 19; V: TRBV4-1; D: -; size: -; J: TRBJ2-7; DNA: TGCGCCAGCAGCCAAGGAGGGCCGGTGGCAGGTCGAAGGTTTTACGAGCAGTACTTC; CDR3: CASSQGGPVAGRRFYEQYF
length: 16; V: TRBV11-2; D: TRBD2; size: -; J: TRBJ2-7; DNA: TGTGCCAGCAGCTTAGTGACGGGGGGGCTACCCTACGAGCAGTACTTC; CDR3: CASSLVTGGLPYEQYF
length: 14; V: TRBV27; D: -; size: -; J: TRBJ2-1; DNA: TGTGCCAGCAGTTTAGGGGGGCCCTACAATGAGCAGTTCTTC; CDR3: CASSLGGPYNEQFF
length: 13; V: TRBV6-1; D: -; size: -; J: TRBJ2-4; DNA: TGTGCCAGCAGTGTATCTGCAAAAAACATTCAGTACTTC; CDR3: CASSVSAKNIQYF
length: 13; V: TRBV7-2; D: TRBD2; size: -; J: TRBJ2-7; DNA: TGTGCCAGCAGCTCTAGCGGGGGCTACGAGCAGTACTTC; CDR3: CASSSSGGYEQYF
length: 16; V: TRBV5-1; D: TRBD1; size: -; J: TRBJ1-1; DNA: TGCGCCAGCAGCCATAGGACAGGGTGGAAAAACACTGAAGCTTTCTTT; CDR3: CASSHRTGWKNTEAFF
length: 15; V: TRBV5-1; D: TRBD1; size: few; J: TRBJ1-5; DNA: TGCGCCAGCAGCCCCGGGACAGGGAGGAATCAGCCCCAGCATTTT; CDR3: CASSPGTGRNQPQHF
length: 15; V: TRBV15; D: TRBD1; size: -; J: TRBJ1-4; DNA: TGTGCCACCAGCAGAGGGGACAGGGAAAGGGAAAAACTGTTTTTT; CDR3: CATSRGDREREKLFF
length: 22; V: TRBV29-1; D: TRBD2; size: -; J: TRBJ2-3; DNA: TGCAGCGTTGAAGTCGCCCTGGGCCCACTAGCGGGGGGACCTAGAGGCACAGATACGCAGTATTTT; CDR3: CSVEVALGPLAGGPRGTDTQYF
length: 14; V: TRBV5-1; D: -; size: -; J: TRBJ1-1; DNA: TGCGCCAGCAGCTTGGATCGTCAGGGAACTGAAGCTTTCTTT; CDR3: CASSLDRQGTEAFF
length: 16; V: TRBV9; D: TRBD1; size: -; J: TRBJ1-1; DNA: TGTGCCAGCAGCGTAGAAGGGACAGGGGTTCAGACTGAAGCTTTCTTT; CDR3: CASSVEGTGVQTEAFF
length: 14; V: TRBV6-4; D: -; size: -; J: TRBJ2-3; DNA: TGTGCCAGCTCGATGCTCGGGGGAACAGATACGCAGTATTTT; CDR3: CASSMLGGTDTQYF
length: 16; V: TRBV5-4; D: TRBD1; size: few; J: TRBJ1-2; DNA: TGTGCCAGCAGCTTGGAAGCCGCGGCAGGGGGCTATGGCTACACCTTC; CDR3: CASSLEAAAGGYGYTF
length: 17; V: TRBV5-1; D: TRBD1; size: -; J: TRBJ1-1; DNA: TGCGCCAGCAGCTCCTGGACAGGGGGCCAGGTGAACACTGAAGCTTTCTTT; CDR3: CASSSWTGGQVNTEAFF
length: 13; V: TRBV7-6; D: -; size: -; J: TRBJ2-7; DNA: TGTGCCAGCAGCCCCGGGGACAAGGGCGAGCAGTACTTC; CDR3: CASSPGDKGEQYF
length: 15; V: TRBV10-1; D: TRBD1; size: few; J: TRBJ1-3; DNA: TGCGCCAGCAGCCAGGACAGGAGCTCTGGAAACACCATATATTTT; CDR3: CASSQDRSSGNTIYF